This section outlines one TCR beta chain sequence together with its context. The data were obtained in a study of blood T cells in healthy people across ages. The CDR3 contains 16 residues. From germline, CDR1 is MDHEN and CDR2 SYDVKM. A sample-barcoded 5' primer and a J-beta primer mix were used in a second PCR of about 7 to 12 cycles. The template-switch adaptor was a 5' adaptor with 12 random nucleotides. It tagged each cDNA molecule. MiXCR was run by TCRdb on the 5' RACE reads, yielding one entry per CDR3 protein. The top ten clones hold roughly 8.2% of a sample with more than 1,400,000 distinct CDR3 sequences, approximately 38% of them seen once.

The sequencing input was blood. This chain joins TRBV28 and TRBJ2-1; the D is unclear. Near its end, the DNA agrees better with TRBJ2-7, so the J call may be wrong. The sequence was obtained from a woman aged 18-29 years in good health. This CDR3 is CASSFFWQGSYNEQYF. For the CDR3, the DNA is TGTGCCAGCAGTTTCTTTTGGCAAGGGTCCTACAATGAGCAGTACTTC.